This T cell receptor beta chain was identified during a study of blood T cell repertoires in COVID-19. As originally analysed: Quantification of nucleated cells was approximated via reference gene primer amplification. Method: immunoSEQ multiplex PCR; TCRdb's copy keeps in-frame clones and lacks some. From that table come the V and J calls and clone size; the DNA was used to work out D and trimming. Among about 150,000 clones listed, roughly four fifths were seen once. The CDR3 has 11 amino acids. The germline gives CDR1 DFQATT, CDR2 SNEGSKA (reference sequence). Participants' reported clinical history set cohort assignment. Donors in Cohort 3 counted as recovered after two negative PCRs, clearance, or symptom resolution.

The sequencing input was PBMCs or T cells enriched from blood (not recorded which). This clonotype originated in a man in his fifties or sixties who had recovered from COVID-19. The chain has TRBV20-1 and TRBJ1-2; 7 positions agree with TRBD1. CDR3 nucleotide sequence: TGCAGCCCACGACAGGGCTATGGCTACACCTTC. Protein product: CSPRQGYGYTF.